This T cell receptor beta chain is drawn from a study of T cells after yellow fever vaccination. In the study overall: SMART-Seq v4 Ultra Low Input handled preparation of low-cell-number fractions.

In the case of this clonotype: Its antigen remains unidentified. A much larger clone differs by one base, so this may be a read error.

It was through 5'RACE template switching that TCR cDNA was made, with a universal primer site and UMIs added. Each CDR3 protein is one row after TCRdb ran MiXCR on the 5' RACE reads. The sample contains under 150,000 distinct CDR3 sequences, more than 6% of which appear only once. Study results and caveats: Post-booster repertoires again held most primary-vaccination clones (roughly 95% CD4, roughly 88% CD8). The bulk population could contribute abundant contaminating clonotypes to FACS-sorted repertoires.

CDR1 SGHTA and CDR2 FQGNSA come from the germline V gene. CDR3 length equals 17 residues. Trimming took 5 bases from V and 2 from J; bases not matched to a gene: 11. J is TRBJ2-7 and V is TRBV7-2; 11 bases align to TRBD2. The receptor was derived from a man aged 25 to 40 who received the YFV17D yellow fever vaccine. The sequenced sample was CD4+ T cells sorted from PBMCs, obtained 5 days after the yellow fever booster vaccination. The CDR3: CASSVGGLAGGAYEQYF. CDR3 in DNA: TGTGCCAGCAGCGTCGGCGGGCTAGCGGGAGGTGCCTACGAGCAGTACTTC.